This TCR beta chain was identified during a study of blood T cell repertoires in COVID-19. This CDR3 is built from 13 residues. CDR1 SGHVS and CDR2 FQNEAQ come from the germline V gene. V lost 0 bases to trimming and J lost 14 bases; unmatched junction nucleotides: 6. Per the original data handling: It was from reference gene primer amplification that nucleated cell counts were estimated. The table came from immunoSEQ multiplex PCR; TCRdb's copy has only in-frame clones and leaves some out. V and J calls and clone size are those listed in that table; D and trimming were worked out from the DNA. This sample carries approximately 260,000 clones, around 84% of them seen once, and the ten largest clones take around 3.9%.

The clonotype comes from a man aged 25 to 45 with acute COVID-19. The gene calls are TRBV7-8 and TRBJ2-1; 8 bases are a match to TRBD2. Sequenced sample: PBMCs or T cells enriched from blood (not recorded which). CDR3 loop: CASSLAGSGSEFF. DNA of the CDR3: TGTGCCAGCAGCTTAGCGGGGAGCGGGAGTGAGTTCTTC.